These 7 T cell receptor beta chains came from one sample sequenced in a study of T cell repertoires in cytomegalovirus infection. From the reads, TCRdb called clonotypes with MiXCR, one entry per CDR3 protein. There are more than 350,000 distinct CDR3 sequences in the sample; approximately 33% occur only once, and roughly 13% lies in the top ten. The source material was PBMCs. These receptors came from a human donor in good health (CMV status not recorded). Some clones in this sample may be carry-over from other donors' samples.

The chain couples TRBV24-1 to TRBJ2-2, with 8 bases that match TRBD2. CDR1 KGHDR and CDR2 SFDVKD come from the germline V gene. With V trimmed by 1 base and J by 6 bases, 12 bases remained unmatched. The CDR3 has 18 amino acids. The CDR3 sequence: CATSDFASGFGSPGELFF. DNA of the CDR3: TGTGCCACCAGTGATTTCGCTAGCGGGTTTGGGTCGCCCGGGGAGCTGTTTTTT.

This clonotype was recorded a few times. The gene calls are TRBV7-2 and TRBJ1-1; D perhaps matches TRBD1 (5 bases). Deletions cut 2 bases from V and 10 bases from J, with 14 bases between. Germline V gene lookup returns CDR1 SGHTA and CDR2 FQGNSA. This CDR3 has 13 residues. The CDR3 loop is CASSLRDGRRAFF. The DNA of the CDR3 is TGTGCCAGCAGCTTAAGGGACGGTCGGCGAGCTTTCTTT.

This clonotype occurred a few times. V and J are TRBV19 and TRBJ1-2, with D possibly being TRBD1 (6 bases). The length of the CDR3 is 15 residues. Germline CDR1 reads LNHDA; CDR2 reads SQIVND (reference sequence). V shed 6 bases and J shed 3 bases, with 17 bases lying between them. CDR3 residues: CASSGTTNWDYGYTF. The CDR3 region has the DNA TGTGCCAGTAGCGGGACAACCAATTGGGACTATGGCTACACCTTC.

A few counts support this clonotype. J is TRBJ2-1 and V is TRBV20-1; TRBD2 aligns across 10 bases. The CDR3 is 14 residues long. The V segment lost 1 base and the J segment 8 bases; nucleotides outside the gene matches: 5. The germline V gene has CDR1 DFQATT and CDR2 SNEGSKA (reference sequence). Here the CDR3 reads CSARASGGFDEQFF. CDR3 DNA: TGCAGTGCTAGAGCTAGCGGGGGATTTGATGAGCAGTTCTTC.

In its sample, this clonotype was seen a few times. The V call is TRBV24-1, the J call TRBJ1-2, with D maybe TRBD1 (6 bases). Trimming cost V 5 bases and J 6 bases, with 12 bases left between them. The length of the CDR3 is 13 residues. Germline values: CDR1 KGHDR, CDR2 SFDVKD. The CDR3, as DNA: TGTGCCACCAGTGGACAGGAAATGGATGGCTACACCTTC. This sequence encodes CATSGQEMDGYTF.

V usage is TRBV12-3 or TRBV12-4 and J usage is TRBJ2-3; 15 bases are a match to TRBD2. Trimming took 10 bases from V and 2 from J; bases not matched to a gene: 4. The CDR3 has 15 residues. The DNA of the CDR3 is TGTGCCACGAGGACTAGCGGGGGGGTCACAGATACGCAGTATTTT. It codes for CATRTSGGVTDTQYF.

On this clonotype: This CDR3 is missing its conserved last phenylalanine or tryptophan, likely due to a read error. The DNA is omitted, as the CDR3 cannot be located on it reliably, and the CDR3 follows TCRdb's listing. The chain joins TRBV7-9 to TRBJ2-1; the tabulated D call, TRBD2, remains unverified against the DNA. A total of 18 residues make up the CDR3, ends included. Germline V gene data show CDR1 as SEHNR and CDR2 as FQNEAQ (reference sequence). The CDR3 sequence: CASSLLFPSGELYNEQLL.